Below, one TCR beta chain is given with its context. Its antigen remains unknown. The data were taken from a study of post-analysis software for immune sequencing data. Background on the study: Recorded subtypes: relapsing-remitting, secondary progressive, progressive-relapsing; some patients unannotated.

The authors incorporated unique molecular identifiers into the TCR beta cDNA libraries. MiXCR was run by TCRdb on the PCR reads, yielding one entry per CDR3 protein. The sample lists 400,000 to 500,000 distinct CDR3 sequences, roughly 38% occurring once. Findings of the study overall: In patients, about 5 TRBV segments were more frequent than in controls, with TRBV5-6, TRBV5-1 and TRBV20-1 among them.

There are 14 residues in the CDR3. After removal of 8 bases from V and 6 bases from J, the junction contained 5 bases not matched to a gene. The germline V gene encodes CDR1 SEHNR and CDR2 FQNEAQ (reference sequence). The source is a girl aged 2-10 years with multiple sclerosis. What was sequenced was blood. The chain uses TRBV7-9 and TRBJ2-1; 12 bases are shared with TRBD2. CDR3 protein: CASELAGGCNEQFF. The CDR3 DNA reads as TGTGCCAGCGAACTAGCGGGAGGATGCAATGAGCAGTTCTTC.